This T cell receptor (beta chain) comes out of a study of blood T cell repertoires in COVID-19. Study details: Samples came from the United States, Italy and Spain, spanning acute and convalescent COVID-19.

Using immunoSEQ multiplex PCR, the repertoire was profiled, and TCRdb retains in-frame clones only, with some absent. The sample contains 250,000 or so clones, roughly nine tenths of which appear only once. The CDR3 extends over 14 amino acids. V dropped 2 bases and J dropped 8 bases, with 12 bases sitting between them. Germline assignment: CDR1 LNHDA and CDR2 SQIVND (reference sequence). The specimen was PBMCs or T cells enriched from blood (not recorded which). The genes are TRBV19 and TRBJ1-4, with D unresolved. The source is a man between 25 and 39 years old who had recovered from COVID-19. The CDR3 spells CASSIREFGEKLFF. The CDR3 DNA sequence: TGTGCCAGTAGTATAAGGGAGTTCGGCGAAAAACTGTTTTTT.